The 28 T cell receptor beta chains below all came from one sample that was sequenced in a study of cytomegalovirus exposure and HLA in healthy donors. This PCR relied on a set of 60 Vbeta primers and 13 Jbeta primers. Libraries were prepared by immunoSEQ multiplex PCR; TCRdb keeps only in-frame clonotypes and omits some of them. Found here are 250,000 to 350,000 clones, 80% of them singletons; the top ten hold about 0.3%. The sequencing sample was made of PBMCs. The source is a girl aged 2 to 10 in good health and CMV-seronegative.

The chain employs TRBV7-3 and TRBJ2-3; D is possibly TRBD2 (7 bases). Trimming removed 3 bases at V and 5 bases at J, with 9 bases between. Germline values: CDR1 SGHTA, CDR2 FQGTGA. This CDR3 is 13 amino acids long. For the CDR3, the DNA is TGTGCCAGCAGCTTGGGGGGGCGAGATACGCAGTATTTT. Amino acids: CASSLGGRDTQYF.

The genes are TRBV7-9 and TRBJ2-7; no clear D. This CDR3 has 12 residues. CDR1 and CDR2 (germline): SEHNR, FQNEAQ (reference sequence). Deletions cut 3 bases from V and 5 bases from J, with 8 bases between. In DNA, the CDR3 is TGTGCCAGCAGCTTTACTTACGACGAGCAGTACTTC. This codes for CASSFTYDEQYF.

The chain joins TRBV28 to TRBJ2-7, with 10 positions matching TRBD1. This CDR3 is 15 amino acids long. In germline, CDR1 is MDHEN, CDR2 SYDVKM. Germline trimming cut 5 bases from V and 3 bases from J; bases unmatched to any gene: 7. The CDR3 DNA reads as TGTGCCAGCAGTCTCGGGACAGGGGTGGACTACGAGCAGTACTTC. It yields the protein CASSLGTGVDYEQYF. Filled out from reference TRBV28 and TRBJ2-7, the complete variable domain reads DVKVTQSSRYLVKRTGEKVFLECVQDMDHENMFWYRQDPGLGLRLIYFSYDVKMKEKGDIPEGYSVSREKKERFSLILESASTNQTSMYLCASSLGTGVDYEQYFGPGTRLTVT.

The chain employs TRBV25-1 and TRBJ2-7; D ambiguous. Germline loops: CDR1 MGHDK, CDR2 SYGVNS. Trimming stripped 6 bases from V and 8 bases from J, with 11 bases between. The CDR3 contains 11 residues. CDR3 in amino acids: CASSQTYKQYF. In DNA, the CDR3 is TGTGCCAGCAGCCAGACTTACAAGCAGTACTTC.

The rearrangement links TRBV4-1 to TRBJ2-4; 13 nucleotides match TRBD2. The V and J ends lost 1 base and 0 bases, in that order; junction bases with no gene match: 3. The germline gives CDR1 MGHRA, CDR2 YSYEKL. The CDR3 covers 18 residues. The CDR3 region is CASSQGLAGGVAKNIQYF. The CDR3 coding sequence is TGCGCCAGCAGCCAAGGACTAGCGGGGGGAGTAGCCAAAAACATTCAGTACTTC.

The chain links TRBV5-4 to TRBJ2-1; 9 bases match TRBD2. CDR1 is SGHNT and CDR2 is YYREEE in the germline V gene (reference sequence). CDR3 size: 15 residues. J gave up 5 bases and V 0 bases, and 3 bases lay outside the gene matches. The CDR3 DNA is TGTGCCAGCAGCTTGGTAGCGGGGGATCACAATGAGCAGTTCTTC. Residues: CASSLVAGDHNEQFF.

The chain carries TRBV6-1 and TRBJ2-5; 7 bases are a match to TRBD1. J lost 0 bases, V lost 4 bases, and 5 bases had no gene match. Germline CDR1 reads MNHNS; CDR2 reads SASEGT. The CDR3 is made up of 15 amino acids. CDR3 loop: CASSGQGRYQETQYF. In DNA, the CDR3 is TGTGCCAGCAGTGGACAGGGACGGTACCAAGAGACCCAGTACTTC.

The chain combines TRBV13 with TRBJ2-2, with D unresolved. The CDR3 contains 11 residues. The germline CDR1 and CDR2 sequences are PRHDT and FYEKMQ (reference sequence). V dropped 2 bases and J dropped 8 bases, with 3 bases sitting between them. For the CDR3, the DNA is TGTGCCAGCAGCTTATCAGGGGAGCTGTTTTTT. Encoded protein: CASSLSGELFF.

V and J are TRBV11-3 and TRBJ2-5; 8 bases match TRBD2. The CDR3 loop spans 17 amino acids. The V and J ends lost 7 bases and 0 bases, in that order; junction bases with no gene match: 13. The germline gives CDR1 SGHNT, CDR2 YENEEA. The CDR3 sequence: CASTKTGSGEYQETQYF. As DNA, the CDR3 is TGTGCCAGCACCAAAACAGGTAGCGGGGAATACCAAGAGACCCAGTACTTC.

Note on this clone: A junction boundary mismatches the germline segment, possibly from a read error. The gene calls are TRBV7-9 and TRBJ2-7; 7 bases fit TRBD2. The CDR3 is 13 amino acids. Germline V CDR1 and CDR2: SEHNR, FQNEAQ (reference sequence). Here the CDR3 DNA reads TGTTCCAGCAGCGGGACTGTCCCCTACGAGCAGTACTTC. It encodes CSSSGTVPYEQYF. Full variable domain (rest looked up from reference TRBV7-9 and TRBJ2-7): DTGVSQNPRHKITKRGQNVTFRCDPISEHNRLYWYRQTLGQGPEFLTYFQNEAQLEKSRLLSDRFSAERPKGSFSTLEIQRTEQGDSAMYLCSSSGTVPYEQYFGPGTRLTVT.

The V gene is TRBV7-9, the J gene TRBJ1-1, with TRBD1 as a possible D gene (5 bases). Germline values: CDR1 SEHNR, CDR2 FQNEAQ (reference sequence). CDR3 size: 14 residues. Trimming took off 2 bases at V and 0 bases at J, with 7 bases between the two ends. Written as DNA, the CDR3 is TGTGCCAGCAGCTTACAGGGATTGAACACTGAAGCTTTCTTT. This sequence encodes CASSLQGLNTEAFF.

A remark on this clone: One junction end does not reproduce the germline sequence, and a read error may be involved. J is TRBJ2-2 and V is TRBV7-3; D remains ambiguous. The CDR3 is 13 residues long. Germline lookup yields CDR1 SGHTA and CDR2 FQGTGA. CDR3 sequence: CASSITAPGELFF. As DNA, the CDR3 is TGTGCCAGCAGCATAACAGCCCCCGGGGAGCTGTTTTTT.

The chain links TRBV7-9 to TRBJ2-1; 9 bases match TRBD2. CDR1 and CDR2 from the germline V gene are SEHNR and FQNEAQ (reference sequence). The V and J ends lost 2 bases and 8 bases, in that order; junction bases with no gene match: 10. CDR3 length: 16 amino acids. CDR3 bases: TGTGCCAGCAGCTTATATTTCAGCGGGAGGCCTGATGAGCAGTTCTTC. It yields the protein CASSLYFSGRPDEQFF. The full variable domain, its missing parts supplied by reference TRBV7-9 and TRBJ2-1, is DTGVSQNPRHKITKRGQNVTFRCDPISEHNRLYWYRQTLGQGPEFLTYFQNEAQLEKSRLLSDRFSAERPKGSFSTLEIQRTEQGDSAMYLCASSLYFSGRPDEQFFGPGTRLTVL.

This clone was counted a single time. The chain carries TRBV9 and TRBJ2-2, with 8 bases fitting TRBD1. After removal of 1 base from V and 6 bases from J, the junction contained 8 bases not matched to a gene. The CDR3 is 16 residues long. Germline lookup yields CDR1 SGDLS and CDR2 YYNGEE. The CDR3 sequence: CASSVSRTGSSGELFF. In DNA form, the CDR3 reads TGTGCCAGCAGCGTATCGAGGACAGGGTCCTCCGGGGAGCTGTTTTTT.

This clone has a single count. The rearrangement links TRBV5-8 to TRBJ1-6, with 8 bases lining up with TRBD1. V trimming: 7 bases; J trimming: 2 bases; junction bases outside the gene matches: 20. Germline V gene data show CDR1 as SGHTS and CDR2 as YDEGEE. The length of the CDR3 is 20 residues. As DNA, the CDR3 is TGTGCCAGCGGCACCGACCACCCCGGGACAGGTGCGCCCTATAATTCACCCCTCCACTTT. It yields the protein CASGTDHPGTGAPYNSPLHF.

The rearrangement uses TRBV5-4 and TRBJ2-1; possibly TRBD1 for D (7 bases). The CDR3 runs 15 residues. The germline gives CDR1 SGHNT, CDR2 YYREEE (reference sequence). V lost 1 base and J lost 7, with 15 bases in between. CDR3: CASSLQGGHLNEQFF. The CDR3 DNA reads TGTGCCAGCAGCTTGCAGGGGGGACATCTAAATGAGCAGTTCTTC.

This chain connects TRBV28 to TRBJ2-2; D is unresolved. V was pared by 3 bases and J by 3 bases, with 11 bases between. The CDR3 totals 15 residues. Looked up from germline, CDR1 is MDHEN and CDR2 is SYDVKM. CDR3 nucleotide sequence: TGTGCCAGCAGTTTTCCGAGGTCGGACACCGGGGAGCTGTTTTTT. This encodes CASSFPRSDTGELFF.

This chain uses TRBV6-5 with TRBJ2-1; tentatively, D is TRBD2 (5 bases). The length of the CDR3 is 13 residues. In germline, CDR1 is MNHEY, CDR2 SVGAGI. V was cut by 0 bases and J by 10 bases, with 10 bases left in between. The CDR3 nucleotides read TGTGCCAGCAGTTACTCGAAGGGCGGGGAGCAGTTCTTC. Amino acid sequence: CASSYSKGGEQFF.

V gene TRBV19 combines with J gene TRBJ1-5, with D hard to call. Trimming shortened V by 4 bases and J by 4 bases, and 11 bases separated the two germline ends. The CDR3 runs 14 residues. Looked up from germline, CDR1 is LNHDA and CDR2 is SQIVND (reference sequence). Written as DNA, the CDR3 is TGTGCCAGTAGTACAGGCAGGACTAATCAGCCCCAGCATTTT. It specifies CASSTGRTNQPQHF.

The chain carries TRBV6-1 and TRBJ1-1; D ambiguous. Germline V gene sequence: CDR1 MNHNS, CDR2 SASEGT. Between the trimmed V and J ends, which lost 8 bases and 5 bases, there was a span of 9 bases. CDR3 size: 11 residues. CDR3 in amino acids: CASQTGTEAFF. The CDR3 region has the DNA TGTGCCAGCCAAACGGGGACTGAAGCTTTCTTT.

The V call is TRBV28, the J call TRBJ1-5; 8 bases match TRBD1. Germline V CDR1 and CDR2: MDHEN, SYDVKM. The CDR3 covers 15 residues. V was pared by 6 bases and J by 2 bases, with 6 bases of the junction left unmatched. CDR3 coding DNA: TGTGCCAGCAGCTCGGACAGGGCTGGCAATCAGCCCCAGCATTTT. The encoded protein is CASSSDRAGNQPQHF.

The chain links TRBV27 to TRBJ2-7; weak D call: TRBD1 (7 bases). Trimming removed 2 bases at V and 6 bases at J, with 11 bases between. CDR1 and CDR2 from the germline V gene are MNHEY and SMNVEV (reference sequence). This CDR3 spans 13 amino acids. CDR3 amino acids: CASSLLQGGEQYF. DNA of the CDR3: TGTGCCAGCAGTTTACTCCAGGGGGGCGAGCAGTACTTC.

V and J are TRBV19 and TRBJ1-4; D call uncertain. Per the germline V gene, CDR1 is LNHDA and CDR2 is SQIVND (reference sequence). Trimming pared 4 bases from V and 4 bases from J, leaving 19 bases between. The CDR3 runs to 17 residues. Here the CDR3 reads CASSTRREEGLNEKLFF. The CDR3 coding sequence is TGTGCCAGTAGTACACGCCGGGAGGAGGGCCTTAATGAAAAACTGTTTTTT.

About this clone: The sample holds other DNA sequences that translate to the same CDR3. The chain recombines TRBV29-1 with TRBJ1-2, with D possibly matching TRBD1 (6 bases). V lost 0 bases, J lost 5 bases, and 7 bases lay in between. This CDR3 has 12 amino acids. Germline V gene lookup returns CDR1 SQVTM and CDR2 ANQGSEA. The DNA for the CDR3 is TGCAGCGTTGAAGACAGGGGTTATGGCTACACCTTC. This sequence encodes CSVEDRGYGYTF.

The genes are TRBV6-1 and TRBJ2-3; 7 bases agree with TRBD2. Germline-derived CDR1 and CDR2 are MNHNS and SASEGT. Trimming cost V 4 bases and J 3 bases; bases outside gene matches: 4. The CDR3 has 14 residues. CDR3 nucleotide sequence: TGTGCCAGCAGTGGGACTAGAGCGACAGATACGCAGTATTTT. Amino acid sequence: CASSGTRATDTQYF.

The CDR3 is CASTEAALKETQYF. The CDR3 DNA follows: TGTGCCAGCACCGAAGCAGCCCTTAAAGAGACCCAGTACTTC. The V call is TRBV2, the J call TRBJ2-5; no firm D call. This CDR3 spans 14 amino acids. V was shortened by 7 bases and J by 3 bases, with 15 bases between the two germline ends. Looked up from germline, CDR1 is SNHLY and CDR2 is FYNNEI.

The chain is built from TRBV18 and TRBJ2-7, with TRBD1 matching over 8 bases. CDR3 size: 14 residues. The ends lost 4 bases at V and 5 bases at J; junction bases unmatched: 7. Germline CDR1 is KGHSH and CDR2 is LQKENI. CDR3 sequence (DNA): TGTGCCAGCTCACTACGGGACAGGCAAAACGAGCAGTACTTC. Encoded protein: CASSLRDRQNEQYF.

This clone was seen only a few times. V usage is TRBV28 and J usage is TRBJ1-1, with D unresolved. V shed 6 bases and J shed 0 bases, with 8 bases lying between them. CDR1 is MDHEN and CDR2 is SYDVKM in the germline V gene. The CDR3 length is 13 residues. The CDR3 reads CASSGFLNTEAFF. The CDR3 DNA is TGTGCCAGCAGCGGGTTCCTGAACACTGAAGCTTTCTTT.